One sample yielded the 29 T cell receptor beta chains listed below, sequenced in a study of quantifying T cell responses using KT2 cells. Background on the study: RNA was reverse transcribed with TCR alpha and beta constant-region primers.

The cDNA 3' end received a ligated oligonucleotide with a UMI. An equimolar mix of RC1.1 and RC1.2 primed the beta chain across TRBC1 and TRBC2. TCRdb used MiXCR to reprocess the UMI-ligation and nested PCR reads, holding one entry per CDR3 protein. The sample has tens of thousands of distinct CDR3 sequences; about 7.1% are singletons. Sequencing used PBMCs spiked with cells of the T cell clone KT2. Receptor source: a human donor.

The rearrangement links TRBV30 to TRBJ2-3, with D hard to call. The CDR3 is made up of 11 amino acids. Germline V gene data show CDR1 as GTSNPN and CDR2 as SVGIG (reference sequence). V lost 1 base and J 5 bases, leaving 4 bases between the germline ends. CDR3 sequence reads: CAWSAGDTQYF. The CDR3 DNA reads TGTGCCTGGAGTGCTGGAGATACGCAGTATTTT.

This clonotype showed up many times. The chain has TRBV29-1 and TRBJ1-3, with D possibly TRBD1 on 5 matching bases. The V gene's germline CDR1 is SQVTM and CDR2 ANQGSEA. V lost 7 bases and J lost 5, with 12 bases in between. The CDR3 is 12 amino acids. In DNA form, the CDR3 reads TGCAGCGGTGGGACGGACAGAAACACCATATATTTT. This codes for CSGGTDRNTIYF. The full variable domain, with the rest looked up from reference TRBV29-1 and TRBJ1-3, is SAVISQKPSRDICQRGTSLTIQCQVDSQVTMMFWYRQQPGQSLTLIATANQGSEATYESGFVIDKFPISRPNLTFSTLTVSNMSPEDSSIYLCSGGTDRNTIYFGEGSWLTVV.

The V and J genes are TRBV12-3 or TRBV12-4 and TRBJ2-7; D may be TRBD2 (5 bases). The CDR3 consists of 16 residues. Trimming took off 3 bases at V and 1 base at J, with 16 bases between the two ends. CDR3 residues: CASSFLGSASSYEQYF. The CDR3 DNA reads TGTGCCAGCAGTTTTTTAGGTAGCGCGAGTTCCTACGAGCAGTACTTC.

The table lists this clonotype with a few counts. The chain combines TRBV6-5 with TRBJ1-2, with no clear D. This CDR3 has 16 residues. Germline CDR1 and CDR2: MNHEY and SVGAGI. Trimming removed 2 bases at V and 4 bases at J, with 17 bases between. This CDR3 is CASSYDGSSYFYGYTF. The CDR3 coding sequence is TGTGCCAGCAGTTACGATGGGAGCAGTTATTTCTATGGCTACACCTTC.

The table lists this clonotype with a few counts. In DNA, the CDR3 is TGTGCCAGCTCAATTAGCGGATCCTACAATGAGCAGTTCTTC. This gives the protein CASSISGSYNEQFF. The chain joins TRBV18 to TRBJ2-1; D is possibly TRBD2 (6 bases). The CDR3 is made up of 14 amino acids. The V and J ends lost 5 bases and 1 base respectively, with 9 bases between them. Germline assignment: CDR1 KGHSH and CDR2 LQKENI.

In its sample, this clonotype was seen a few times. The V gene is TRBV10-3, the J gene TRBJ2-1, with D possibly called TRBD1 or TRBD2 (7 bases each). Germline V gene data show CDR1 as ENHRY and CDR2 as SYGVKD. This CDR3 spans 15 amino acids. The ends were cut back, 10 bases at V and 0 bases at J, with 16 bases in the middle. This CDR3 is CATGGDSSSYNEQFF. In DNA form, the CDR3 reads TGTGCCACAGGGGGGGACTCAAGCTCCTACAATGAGCAGTTCTTC.

This clonotype came up many times. V usage is TRBV28 and J usage is TRBJ1-6; D may be TRBD1 (6 bases). Germline-derived CDR1 and CDR2 are MDHEN and SYDVKM. Trimming stripped 2 bases from V and 0 bases from J, with 20 bases between. The CDR3 contains 20 residues. CDR3 amino acids: CASSLTQGPEQSSYNSPLHF. The CDR3 DNA follows: TGTGCCAGCAGTTTAACCCAGGGGCCAGAACAGAGCTCCTATAATTCACCCCTCCACTTT.

This clonotype was counted many times. The rearrangement links TRBV7-8 to TRBJ2-7; D not resolved. Germline loops: CDR1 SGHVS, CDR2 FQNEAQ. V lost 0 bases and J lost 7, with 10 bases in between. The CDR3 consists of 13 residues. The CDR3 DNA follows: TGTGCCAGCAGCTTAGCCCTCCTAGGGGAGCAGTACTTC. Protein product: CASSLALLGEQYF.

In this sample, this clonotype turned up many times. This chain joins TRBV13 and TRBJ1-1; TRBD1 is a possible D gene (5 bases). The V gene's germline CDR1 is PRHDT and CDR2 FYEKMQ (reference sequence). The CDR3 is made up of 16 amino acids. With 1 base removed from V and 2 bases from J, the gap between germline ends came to 14 bases. CDR3 region: CASSLERGWDNTEAFF. CDR3 in DNA: TGTGCCAGCAGCTTAGAGAGGGGCTGGGATAACACTGAAGCTTTCTTT.

The chain carries TRBV20-1 and TRBJ2-7; the D is unclear. There are 11 residues in the CDR3. V was cut by 7 bases and J by 4 bases, with 11 bases left in between. Germline-derived CDR1 and CDR2 are DFQATT and SNEGSKA (reference sequence). The CDR3 DNA reads TGCAGTGTCATACCCAAGTACGAGCAGTACTTC. Translation: CSVIPKYEQYF.

This clonotype was counted only a few times. The chain carries TRBV4-1 and TRBJ1-1; no firm D call. The CDR3 runs to 15 residues. The germline CDR1 and CDR2 sequences are MGHRA and YSYEKL. V was shortened by 1 base and J by 6 bases, with 15 bases between the two germline ends. CDR3 amino acids: CASSQVSTGSPEAFF. CDR3 sequence (DNA): TGCGCCAGCAGCCAAGTCTCGACGGGGAGTCCTGAAGCTTTCTTT.

There are many counts of this clonotype. The V and J genes are TRBV7-2 and TRBJ1-3, with 7 bases that match TRBD1. J lost 2 bases, V lost 5 bases, and 9 bases had no gene match. Germline CDR1 is SGHTA and CDR2 is FQGNSA. CDR3 length: 16 residues. The CDR3: CASSPMGRGTGNTIYF. CDR3 nucleotides: TGTGCCAGCAGCCCGATGGGCAGGGGGACTGGAAACACCATATATTTT.

This clonotype was observed many times. The V gene is TRBV7-6, the J gene TRBJ2-2; the match to TRBD1 covers 9 bases. The CDR3 consists of 14 residues. V lost 8 bases and J lost 3; bases outside the gene matches: 4. Germline lookup yields CDR1 SGHVS and CDR2 FNYEAQ. Here the CDR3 reads CASGGTGYTGELFF. CDR3 coding DNA: TGTGCCAGCGGGGGGACAGGGTACACCGGGGAGCTGTTTTTT.

The CDR3 DNA follows: TGTGCCAGCATACTACAGGGAAACACCATATATTTT. This encodes CASILQGNTIYF. This rearrangement joins TRBV2 to TRBJ1-3; D unclear. CDR3 size: 12 residues. The ends were cut back, 7 bases at V and 4 bases at J, with 8 bases in the middle. Looked up from germline, CDR1 is SNHLY and CDR2 is FYNNEI.

The V and J genes are TRBV19 and TRBJ2-5; 11 nucleotides line up with TRBD2. V lost 3 bases and J lost 1; bases outside the gene matches: 10. Germline-derived CDR1 and CDR2 are LNHDA and SQIVND (reference sequence). The CDR3 consists of 18 residues. The CDR3 DNA follows: TGTGCCAGTAGTATTTTACGGCTAGCGGGAGGAATCCAAGAGACCCAGTACTTC. It encodes CASSILRLAGGIQETQYF.

This clonotype appeared many times. CDR3 nucleotide sequence: TGTGCCAGCAGTTTGGCGGGGACGGTCTACAATGAGCAGTTCTTC. Amino acid sequence: CASSLAGTVYNEQFF. The rearrangement joins TRBV6-5 to TRBJ2-1, with D possibly matching TRBD2 (6 bases). The CDR3 sequence is 15 residues long. The germline CDR1 and CDR2 sequences are MNHEY and SVGAGI. The V end lost 4 bases, the J end lost 3 bases, and 13 bases lay between the germline ends.

CDR3: CASSPTGHGSTGNEQFF. The DNA for the CDR3 is TGTGCCAGCAGTCCAACAGGCCACGGGTCGACAGGGAATGAGCAGTTCTTC. This rearrangement joins TRBV6-5 to TRBJ2-1, with 7 nucleotides matching TRBD1. There are 17 residues in the CDR3. Trimming removed 5 bases from V and 7 bases from J; junction bases left unmatched: 17. Germline loops: CDR1 MNHEY, CDR2 SVGAGI.

This clonotype has at least ten counts. The chain has TRBV20-1 and TRBJ1-1; TRBD1 aligns across 7 bases. Germline assignment: CDR1 DFQATT and CDR2 SNEGSKA (reference sequence). V was pared by 6 bases and J by 4 bases, with 14 bases of the junction left unmatched. The CDR3 sequence is 15 residues long. The CDR3 here is CSAKSGTVLGTEAFF. CDR3 DNA: TGCAGTGCCAAGTCCGGGACAGTCTTAGGCACTGAAGCTTTCTTT.

This clonotype was counted at least ten times. V is TRBV29-1 and J is TRBJ2-6; 8 bases line up with TRBD1. With V trimmed by 5 bases and J by 2 bases, 2 bases remained unmatched. The CDR3 contains 14 residues. CDR1 SQVTM and CDR2 ANQGSEA come from the germline V gene. CDR3 loop: CSVTGGTGANVLTF. CDR3 sequence (DNA): TGCAGCGTTACAGGGGGGACTGGGGCCAACGTCCTGACTTTC.

This clonotype was counted many times. This CDR3 reads CASSSTGGWRTEAFF. As DNA, the CDR3 is TGTGCCAGCAGCAGTACAGGGGGCTGGAGAACTGAAGCTTTCTTT. The rearrangement links TRBV7-9 to TRBJ1-1; 9 nucleotides align to TRBD1. Losses at the gene ends were 5 bases for V and 5 bases for J; bases not matched to a gene: 9. CDR3 length equals 15 residues. Germline CDR1 and CDR2: SEHNR and FQNEAQ (reference sequence).

This clonotype has just a few counts. This sequence joins TRBV29-1 and TRBJ2-7; possibly TRBD1 or TRBD2 for D (6 bases each). The germline V and J ends were trimmed by 0 bases and 0 bases, with 15 bases remaining between them. Germline V gene data show CDR1 as SQVTM and CDR2 as ANQGSEA. The CDR3 extends over 16 amino acids. The CDR3 loop reads CSVEDRRRGNSYEQYF. Written as DNA, the CDR3 is TGCAGCGTTGAAGATCGGAGGAGGGGGAACTCCTACGAGCAGTACTTC.

The genes are TRBV3-1 and TRBJ2-7; TRBD2 aligns across 7 bases. The CDR3 runs 15 residues. V dropped 1 base and J dropped 2; count of bases not matched to a gene: 5. Germline CDR1 reads LGHDT; CDR2 reads YNNKEL (reference sequence). The CDR3 here is CASSQGISGAYEQYF. The CDR3 coding sequence is TGTGCCAGCAGCCAAGGCATCAGCGGGGCCTACGAGCAGTACTTC.

The CDR3 protein is CASSPGGAGRNQPQHF. CDR3 in DNA: TGTGCCAGCAGTCCCGGGGGGGCAGGGAGGAATCAGCCCCAGCATTTT. The J gene is TRBJ1-5, the V gene TRBV6-1, with a tentative D call TRBD1 (6 bases). CDR3 length: 16 residues. V gave up 5 bases and J gave up 4 bases, with 18 bases separating them. Germline CDR1 reads MNHNS; CDR2 reads SASEGT.

This clonotype came up many times. This rearrangement joins TRBV6-5 to TRBJ1-1; 8 bases are a match to TRBD1. This CDR3 has 14 residues. V lost 5 bases and J lost 3; bases outside the gene matches: 5. Germline CDR1 reads MNHEY; CDR2 reads SVGAGI. The CDR3 loop reads CASSRTGKDTEAFF. The CDR3 region has the DNA TGTGCCAGCAGTAGGACAGGGAAGGACACTGAAGCTTTCTTT.

Many counts were recorded for this clonotype. V usage is TRBV3-1 and J usage is TRBJ1-1, with a possible D match to TRBD1 (6 bases). V shed 1 base and J shed 0 bases, with 15 bases lying between them. This CDR3 spans 17 amino acids. CDR1 LGHDT and CDR2 YNNKEL come from the germline V gene (reference sequence). The CDR3 reads CASSQGGWGQVNTEAFF. CDR3 nucleotide sequence: TGTGCCAGCAGCCAAGGGGGATGGGGGCAGGTGAACACTGAAGCTTTCTTT.

The chain recombines TRBV4-2 with TRBJ2-7; D perhaps matches TRBD2 (6 bases). V gave up 1 base and J gave up 0 bases, with 10 bases separating them. This CDR3 region has 15 residues. Germline loops: CDR1 LGHNA, CDR2 YNFKEQ. The CDR3 sequence: CASSQASDLSYEQYF. CDR3 DNA sequence: TGTGCCAGCAGCCAAGCTAGCGACCTCTCCTACGAGCAGTACTTC.

V is TRBV12-3 or TRBV12-4 and J is TRBJ2-3; the match to TRBD2 covers 10 bases. The CDR3 runs 16 residues. V trimming: 3 bases; J trimming: 2 bases; junction bases outside the gene matches: 5. CDR3 bases: TGTGCCAGCAGTTTGCCTAGCGGGAGCGACACAGATACGCAGTATTTT. This translates into CASSLPSGSDTDTQYF.

In this sample, this clonotype turned up a few times. CDR3 bases: TGTGCCAGCAGTTCGGGGGGGCCCCAGCATTTT. Translation: CASSSGGPQHF. The V and J genes are TRBV12-3 or TRBV12-4 and TRBJ1-5, with D perhaps TRBD1 (5 bases). This CDR3 contains 11 residues. Trimming removed 4 bases at V and 9 bases at J, with 7 bases between.

This clonotype came up many times. This chain uses TRBV20-1 with TRBJ2-1; D tentatively reads TRBD1 or TRBD2 (6 bases each). The CDR3 length is 16 residues. The germline V and J ends were trimmed by 1 base and 0 bases, with 13 bases remaining between them. The germline gives CDR1 DFQATT, CDR2 SNEGSKA (reference sequence). The CDR3 loop is CSARARRGSSYNEQFF. In DNA, the CDR3 is TGCAGTGCTAGAGCCCGGAGGGGGAGCTCCTACAATGAGCAGTTCTTC.